The T cell receptor (beta chain) described here comes from a study of shared clonotypes between healthy human individuals. The study's findings and limits: Around 5% of naive CD4 clonotypes were common to several donors. Apart from blood, nothing was sampled; tissue repertoires likely differ. Limited genetic and exposure-history diversity came from having few donors.

CDR3 size: 15 residues. Germline V gene lookup returns CDR1 SQVTM and CDR2 ANQGSEA. The V and J ends lost 2 bases and 1 base respectively, with 13 bases between them. Repertoires were generated with immunoSEQ multiplex PCR, while TCRdb's copy carries only in-frame clones and drops some. The data contain more than 550,000 clones, roughly 72% of them singletons. A note on this clone: The antigen is undetermined.

The sample comprised memory CD4+ T cells sorted from blood. The subset was: CD45RA-negative fraction. The chain combines TRBV29-1 with TRBJ2-3, with D possibly TRBD1 on 6 matching bases. The origin of this receptor is a woman aged 25-40 years in good health. The CDR3 sequence: CSVERSGDGTDTQYF. The CDR3 nucleotides are TGCAGCGTTGAACGGTCAGGGGATGGCACAGATACGCAGTATTTT.